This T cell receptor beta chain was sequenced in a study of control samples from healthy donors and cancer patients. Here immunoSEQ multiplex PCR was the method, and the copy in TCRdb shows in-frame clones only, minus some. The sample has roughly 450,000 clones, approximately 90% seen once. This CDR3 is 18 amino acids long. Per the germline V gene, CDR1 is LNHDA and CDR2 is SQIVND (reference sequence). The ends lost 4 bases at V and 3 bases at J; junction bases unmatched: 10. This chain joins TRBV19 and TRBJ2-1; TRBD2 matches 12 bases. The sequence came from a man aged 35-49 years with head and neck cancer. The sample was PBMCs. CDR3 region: CASSTSSGRAFGYNEQFF. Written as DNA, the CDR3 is TGTGCCAGTAGTACCTCTAGCGGGAGGGCCTTCGGCTACAATGAGCAGTTCTTC.